Listed here are 2 T cell receptor beta chains from one sample, sequenced in a study of T cell responses to AZD1222 COVID-19 vaccine. TCRdb keeps only in-frame clones here, not all; method: immunoSEQ multiplex PCR. The data contain 100,000 to 150,000 clones, 75% to 95% of them singletons. Sample: peripheral blood, taken on day 0 of AZD1222 vaccination. Receptors were obtained from an adult in good health.

The chain uses TRBV5-1 and TRBJ1-5; D gene unclear. The CDR3 is made up of 14 amino acids. Germline V gene data show CDR1 as SGHRS and CDR2 as YFSETQ. V dropped 0 bases and J dropped 3 bases, with 7 bases sitting between them. CDR3 in amino acids: CASSLGHANQPQHF. CDR3 nucleotides: TGCGCCAGCAGCTTGGGGCACGCCAATCAGCCCCAGCATTTT. The full variable domain, its missing parts supplied by reference TRBV5-1 and TRBJ1-5, is KAGVTQTPRYLIKTRGQQVTLSCSPISGHRSVSWYQQTPGQGLQFLFEYFSETQRNKGNFPGRFSGRQFSNSRSEMNVSTLELGDSALYLCASSLGHANQPQHFGDGTRLSIL.

This rearrangement joins TRBV6-5 to TRBJ1-2; D is possibly TRBD1 (6 bases). The germline V gene has CDR1 MNHEY and CDR2 SVGAGI. V lost 0 bases and J lost 1, with 12 bases in between. The CDR3 is made up of 16 amino acids. CDR3 residues: CASSYSGHPLNYGYTF. The CDR3 bases are TGTGCCAGCAGTTACTCGGGACACCCACTTAACTATGGCTACACCTTC.